This T cell receptor (beta chain) is from a study of naive and memory T cell subsets. After the first PCR, alpha and beta chain libraries were processed separately. Trimming removed 4 bases from V and 8 bases from J; junction bases left unmatched: 4. The germline gives CDR1 SGHAT, CDR2 FQNNGV. This CDR3 is built from 14 residues. Study results and caveats: Possibly reflecting memory cells re-expressing CD45RA, a few larger clonotypes occurred in naive repertoires, especially CD8.

Comments on this clonotype: Antigen unknown.

An equimolar mix of two oligonucleotides served as the beta constant-region primer for TRBC1 and TRBC2. Ligated cDNA was amplified by four rounds of PCR with nested alpha and beta constant-region primers and SP2. Ligation attached a single-stranded oligonucleotide with a 12-nucleotide UMI and the SP2 primer to the cDNA 3' end. One entry per CDR3 protein results from TCRdb running MiXCR on the UMI-ligation and nested PCR reads. The sample lists 95,000 to 110,000 distinct CDR3 sequences, roughly 15% occurring once. The sequence was collected from a human donor in good health. The sequenced material came from naive CD8+ T cells from blood. The chain combines TRBV11-2 with TRBJ2-1; TRBD2 agrees at 11 bases. DNA for the CDR3: TGTGCCAGCAGCTCTAGCGGGAGGCCCGATGAGCAGTTCTTC. Protein sequence: CASSSSGRPDEQFF.